This T cell receptor (beta chain) was identified in a study of vaccination effects on CD4 cells after COVID-19. TCRdb's copy holds only in-frame clones and misses some; the assay was immunoSEQ multiplex PCR. The repertoire has 27,000 or so clones, 72% of them found once; the top ten carry approximately 10%. Peptide-pool stimulation followed by sequencing identified expanded antigen-specific CD4+ clonotypes in the ViraFEST assay. CD4+ T cell isolation took place after approximately ten days of culture. Prior SARS-CoV-2 infection was absent in the vaccine recipients, as shown by negative nucleocapsid antibodies. IL-2 medium took the place of half the medium on both days 3 and 7. As regards this clone: Antigen specificity is unknown.

CDR1 and CDR2 from the germline V gene are MNHNS and SASEGT. V was clipped by 2 bases and J by 5 bases, with 10 bases between them. The CDR3 runs 14 residues. The material was CD4+ T cells from PBMCs cultured with SARS-CoV-2 spike peptides, obtained before COVID-19 vaccination. This receptor was taken from a human donor who received a COVID-19 vaccine. The chain carries TRBV6-1 and TRBJ1-5, with D unresolved. The CDR3, as DNA: TGTGCCAGCAGTGAAAGTGGTTCTTATCAGCCCCAGCATTTT. Its protein product is CASSESGSYQPQHF.